These 18 T cell receptor beta chains originate from one sample sequenced in a study of glioma-infiltrating T cells. Amplification of TCR alpha and beta CDR3 regions from RNA used iRepertoire nested multiplex PCR. Using its own MiXCR run on the multiplex PCR reads, TCRdb lists one record per CDR3 protein. This sample has more than 90,000 distinct CDR3 sequences, with around 37% found just once. Sequencing was carried out using glioma tissue, nonneoplastic brain tissue, or PBMCs (not recorded which). Every receptor here comes from a human donor with low-grade glioma or glioblastoma, undergoing nonglioma brain surgery, or in good health (not recorded which).

The chain is built from TRBV20-1 and TRBJ1-1; 7 bases agree with TRBD1. V lost 8 bases to trimming and J lost 4 bases; unmatched junction nucleotides: 13. Germline values: CDR1 DFQATT, CDR2 SNEGSKA (reference sequence). The CDR3 contains 14 residues. The CDR3: CSTKEPKGATEAFF. Written as DNA, the CDR3 is TGCAGTACTAAAGAGCCTAAGGGGGCCACTGAAGCTTTCTTT.

At least ten counts were recorded for this clonotype. V usage is TRBV28 and J usage is TRBJ1-1; TRBD1 matches at 8 bases. With V trimmed by 6 bases and J by 5 bases, 11 bases remained unmatched. This CDR3 is built from 15 residues. The germline CDR1 and CDR2 sequences are MDHEN and SYDVKM. CDR3 amino acids: CASRWGTDRGTEAFF. DNA of the CDR3: TGTGCCAGCAGGTGGGGGACTGACAGGGGAACTGAAGCTTTCTTT.

This clonotype has ten or more counts. This chain joins TRBV7-9 and TRBJ2-6; D may be TRBD2 (5 bases). CDR3 length: 15 amino acids. The V end was cut by 4 bases, the J end by 4 bases, with 11 bases between. Germline CDR1 and CDR2: SEHNR and FQNEAQ (reference sequence). The DNA for the CDR3 is TGTGCCAGCAGCTCTTCGGGATTCGGGGCCAACGTCCTGACTTTC. This encodes CASSSSGFGANVLTF.

About this clonotype: A read error may explain this, as a much larger clone is one base away. V is TRBV19 and J is TRBJ2-2, with D uncertain. The CDR3 extends over 13 amino acids. Trimming took off 9 bases at V and 6 bases at J, with 14 bases between the two ends. The germline V gene encodes CDR1 LNHDA and CDR2 SQIVND (reference sequence). CDR3 amino acids: CASTEAAPGELFF. CDR3 in DNA: TGTGCCAGCACAGAGGCAGCCCCCGGGGAGCTGTTTTTT.

In this sample, this clonotype turned up many times. The chain links TRBV2 to TRBJ2-7; 10 bases are a match to TRBD2. The length of the CDR3 is 13 residues. Per the germline V gene, CDR1 is SNHLY and CDR2 is FYNNEI. V shed 7 bases, J shed 5 bases, and the junction held 5 bases outside the gene matches. CDR3 DNA: TGTGCCAGCAAGGAGCGGGAGGGCCACGAGCAGTACTTC. This codes for CASKEREGHEQYF.

This clonotype came up once. This may stem from a read error, because a much larger clone lies one nucleotide away. This chain links TRBV2 with TRBJ2-3; D is uncertain. The CDR3 has 13 amino acids. Germline loops: CDR1 SNHLY, CDR2 FYNNEI. This CDR3 reads CASIEPSTDTQYF. CDR3 coding DNA: TGTGCCAGCATTGAACCTAGCACAGATACGCAGTATTTT.

The sample holds many counts of this clonotype. Without the conserved terminal phenylalanine or tryptophan, this CDR3 likely stems from a read error. This chain joins TRBV15 and TRBJ2-7, with 8 bases aligning to TRBD1. Germline trimming cut 3 bases from V and 6 bases from J; bases unmatched to any gene: 1. The CDR3 consists of 12 residues. In germline, CDR1 is LNHNV, CDR2 YYDKDF (reference sequence). CDR3 coding DNA: TGTGCCACCAGCAGGACAGGGGTCGAGCAGTACTCC. Protein product: CATSRTGVEQYS.

This clonotype was recorded many times. V is TRBV18 and J is TRBJ2-5; no definite D call. Looked up from germline, CDR1 is KGHSH and CDR2 is LQKENI. The CDR3 is 14 amino acids. The V end lost 2 bases, the J end lost 5 bases, and 12 bases lay between the germline ends. The CDR3 is CASSPGQSGETQYF. CDR3 in DNA: TGTGCCAGCTCACCAGGGCAGTCCGGTGAGACCCAGTACTTC.

There are many counts of this clonotype. This chain joins TRBV27 and TRBJ1-5, with TRBD1 matching 10 bases. The J segment lost 7 bases and the V segment lost 10 bases, leaving 10 bases of the junction unmatched. The CDR3 contains 14 residues. Per germline, CDR1 MNHEY and CDR2 SMNVEV (reference sequence). The CDR3 spells CATNGQGGTQPQHF. In nucleotides, the CDR3 is TGTGCCACCAACGGACAGGGGGGTACCCAGCCCCAGCATTTT.

The chain recombines TRBV3-1 with TRBJ2-1, with 9 nucleotides matching TRBD2. CDR1 is LGHDT, CDR2 YNNKEL, per germline (reference sequence). The CDR3 loop spans 16 amino acids. V dropped 0 bases and J dropped 3; count of bases not matched to a gene: 3. As DNA, the CDR3 is TGTGCCAGCAGCCAAGATTCTAGCGGGAACTACAATGAGCAGTTCTTC. As protein: CASSQDSSGNYNEQFF.

This clonotype has ten or more counts. The V gene is TRBV5-4, the J gene TRBJ2-5; possibly TRBD1 for D (6 bases). This CDR3 has 13 residues. Germline CDR1 SGHNT, CDR2 YYREEE (reference sequence). Trimming removed 4 bases at V and 2 bases at J, with 9 bases between. The CDR3 spells CASSRDKQETQYF. The CDR3 DNA sequence: TGTGCCAGCAGCCGGGACAAACAAGAGACCCAGTACTTC.

This clonotype has a count of ten or more. The chain carries TRBV3-1 and TRBJ2-5, with D tentatively TRBD1 (5 bases). The CDR3 is 15 residues long. CDR1 and CDR2 (germline): LGHDT, YNNKEL (reference sequence). The ends were cut back, 0 bases at V and 7 bases at J, with 15 bases in the middle. The CDR3 coding sequence is TGTGCCAGCAGCCAAGAAAGGACACTTTCACGGACCCAGTACTTC. This gives the protein CASSQERTLSRTQYF.

The gene calls are TRBV6-2 or TRBV6-3 and TRBJ2-7; TRBD1 matches at 8 bases. V dropped 5 bases and J dropped 4; count of bases not matched to a gene: 7. From germline, CDR1 is MNHEY and CDR2 SVGEGT. The CDR3 loop spans 14 amino acids. CDR3 amino acids: CASSQPGTGYEQYF. The CDR3 DNA follows: TGTGCCAGCAGTCAACCCGGGACAGGTTACGAGCAGTACTTC.

V usage is TRBV4-3 and J usage is TRBJ2-7; no firm D call. CDR1 and CDR2 (germline): LGHNA, YSLEER. The length of the CDR3 is 17 residues. Trimming removed 1 base at V and 0 bases at J, with 16 bases between. The CDR3 nucleotides read TGCGCCAGCAGCCAAGGTCAGGCGAGCGCGAGCTCCTACGAGCAGTACTTC. Amino acid sequence: CASSQGQASASSYEQYF.

Ten or more counts support this clonotype. J is TRBJ1-2 and V is TRBV7-2; TRBD1 is a possible D gene (5 bases). The CDR3 is 15 residues long. CDR1 and CDR2 (germline): SGHTA, FQGNSA. Trimming took 3 bases from V and 7 from J, leaving 18 bases between them. The CDR3 bases are TGTGCCAGCAGCTTCCCGGGACGGGGGGAGGGTGGCTACACCTTC. Translated, it gives CASSFPGRGEGGYTF.

Turning to this clonotype: The CDR3 ends on some other residue instead of the conserved phenylalanine or tryptophan, so this is likely a read error. The chain links TRBV7-3 to TRBJ2-1; TRBD2 agrees at 7 bases. V gave up 6 bases and J gave up 5 bases; unmatched junction bases: 13. CDR1 is SGHTA and CDR2 is FQGTGA in the germline V gene. CDR3 length equals 16 residues. The CDR3 sequence: CASRADRGSGDNEQFV. The CDR3 DNA reads TGTGCCAGCAGAGCCGATCGCGGGAGCGGGGACAATGAGCAGTTCGTC.

This clonotype was picked up one time. A much larger clone lies one base from this, so it may be a read error. The rearrangement links TRBV7-2 to TRBJ2-1; D remains ambiguous. The ends were cut back, 5 bases at V and 15 bases at J, with 17 bases in the middle. Germline V gives CDR1 SGHTA, CDR2 FQGNSA. This CDR3 is 12 amino acids long. CDR3 sequence reads: CASSDNFLGTFF. The CDR3 DNA reads as TGTGCCAGCAGCGACAACTTTCTTGGCACGTTCTTC.

This clonotype counts as medium-sized. The rearrangement links TRBV28 to TRBJ1-5; D is uncertain. CDR3 length: 16 residues. Looked up from germline, CDR1 is MDHEN and CDR2 is SYDVKM. V lost 2 bases and J lost 0, with 11 bases in between. Written as DNA, the CDR3 is TGTGCCAGCAGTTTAAGTCCGGGCCTTAGCAATCAGCCCCAGCATTTT. Residues: CASSLSPGLSNQPQHF.